The 12 T cell receptor beta chains below come from one sample, sequenced in a study of blood T cells in healthy people across ages. Combining a sample-barcoded 5' primer with a J-beta primer mix, a second PCR ran for about 7 to 11 cycles. MiXCR, run by TCRdb on the 5' RACE reads, gives a single entry per CDR3 protein. The sample records 380,000 or so distinct CDR3 sequences, 52% being singletons. The sequenced sample consisted of blood. The receptors here all came from a man in his sixties in good health.

The chain joins TRBV27 to TRBJ2-1, with 8 bases identical to TRBD1. This CDR3 contains 16 residues. Germline V gene data show CDR1 as MNHEY and CDR2 as SMNVEV (reference sequence). Germline trimming cut 6 bases from V and 3 bases from J; bases unmatched to any gene: 10. The CDR3 nucleotides read TGTGCCAGCAGGCTCGGGGCAGGGGGCAACTACAATGAGCAGTTCTTC. Amino acid sequence: CASRLGAGGNYNEQFF.

This clonotype has a handful of counts. This rearrangement joins TRBV20-1 to TRBJ2-7; weak D call: TRBD2 (6 bases). Germline V gene sequence: CDR1 DFQATT, CDR2 SNEGSKA (reference sequence). The V and J ends lost 0 bases and 1 base respectively, with 13 bases between them. The CDR3 runs 15 residues. The CDR3 sequence is CSARESLAGSYEQYF. In DNA form, the CDR3 reads TGCAGTGCTAGAGAGTCCCTGGCGGGATCCTACGAGCAGTACTTC.

The rearrangement uses TRBV5-1 and TRBJ2-7, with unresolved D. This CDR3 is 11 amino acids long. Germline assignment: CDR1 SGHRS and CDR2 YFSETQ. V lost 0 bases and J 8 bases, leaving 6 bases between the germline ends. Here the CDR3 DNA reads TGCGCCAGCAGCTTGGACGAGAAGCAGTACTTC. It codes for CASSLDEKQYF.

This clonotype was seen a few times. J is TRBJ2-5 and V is TRBV9; maybe TRBD1 (5 bases). CDR1 and CDR2 (germline): SGDLS, YYNGEE. This CDR3 region has 13 residues. V lost 0 bases to trimming and J lost 9 bases, with 12 bases between them. Written as DNA, the CDR3 is TGTGCCAGCAGCGTAGCCCCCGAAGGGGCCCAGTACTTC. Its protein product is CASSVAPEGAQYF.

J is TRBJ2-7 and V is TRBV29-1; the D is unclear. The CDR3 has 13 residues. V was trimmed by 7 bases and J by 1 base, leaving 14 bases between them. CDR1 and CDR2 (germline): SQVTM, ANQGSEA. The CDR3 loop reads CSALGIPSYEQYF. For the CDR3, the DNA is TGCAGCGCCCTAGGAATACCTTCCTACGAGCAGTACTTC.

The rearrangement uses TRBV10-3 and TRBJ2-3; D uncertain. V lost 2 bases and J lost 7, with 7 bases in between. This CDR3 is 12 amino acids long. Germline assignment: CDR1 ENHRY and CDR2 SYGVKD. The CDR3 coding sequence is TGTGCCATCAGTGAGATGGGAAATACGCAGTATTTT. The encoded protein is CAISEMGNTQYF.

This chain joins TRBV7-2 and TRBJ2-5; tentatively, D is TRBD1 (6 bases). This CDR3 region has 14 residues. The V end was cut by 5 bases, the J end by 4 bases, with 14 bases between. Germline assignment: CDR1 SGHTA and CDR2 FQGNSA. CDR3: CASSVGGNSETQYF. In DNA, the CDR3 is TGTGCCAGCAGCGTAGGGGGTAACTCAGAGACCCAGTACTTC.

The chain carries TRBV3-1 and TRBJ2-5, with a tentative D call TRBD1 (6 bases). Near its end, the DNA agrees better with TRBJ2-7, so the J call may be wrong. CDR1 is LGHDT and CDR2 is YNNKEL in the germline V gene (reference sequence). The CDR3 has 16 residues. Written as DNA, the CDR3 is TGTGCCAGCAGCCAGAGAGACAGGAGGAAGACCTACGAGCAGTACTTC. Protein: CASSQRDRRKTYEQYF.

This clonotype appeared a few times. The gene calls are TRBV2 and TRBJ2-4; D possibly corresponds to TRBD1 (6 bases). The CDR3 consists of 16 residues. V was cut by 8 bases and J by 13 bases, with 30 bases left in between. The germline gives CDR1 SNHLY, CDR2 FYNNEI. The CDR3 is CASLVPFGAHRDKQYF. The CDR3 DNA reads TGTGCCAGCTTGGTCCCTTTCGGGGCGCACCGGGACAAGCAGTACTTC. Combining the CDR3 with reference TRBV2 and TRBJ2-4 gives the whole variable domain EPEVTQTPSHQVTQMGQEVILRCVPISNHLYFYWYRQILGQKVEFLVSFYNNEISEKSEIFDDQFSVERPDGSNFTLKIRSTKLEDSAMYFCASLVPFGAHRDKQYFGAGTRLSVL.

The rearrangement joins TRBV28 to TRBJ1-1; D is perhaps TRBD1 (6 bases). V lost 3 bases and J 5 bases, leaving 19 bases between the germline ends. Germline V gene sequence: CDR1 MDHEN, CDR2 SYDVKM. This CDR3 spans 16 amino acids. The CDR3 DNA sequence: TGTGCCAGCAGTTTGGGAGGGGGGGGCGCGAAGACTGAAGCTTTCTTT. Encoded protein: CASSLGGGGAKTEAFF.

The rearrangement joins TRBV7-2 to TRBJ2-7; possibly TRBD2 for D (6 bases). Trimming shortened V by 4 bases and J by 1 base, and 14 bases separated the two germline ends. The CDR3 covers 15 residues. CDR1 and CDR2 (germline): SGHTA, FQGNSA. The CDR3 nucleotides read TGTGCCAGCAGCTCTCGGACTACCCAATCCTACGAGCAGTACTTC. Protein: CASSSRTTQSYEQYF.

This clonotype was seen more than once but under ten times. The J gene is TRBJ2-5, the V gene TRBV12-3 or TRBV12-4; D is ambiguous. Between the trimmed V and J ends, which lost 7 bases and 4 bases, there was a span of 13 bases. The CDR3 loop spans 13 amino acids. CDR3: CASTPSPTETQYF. CDR3 bases: TGTGCCAGCACCCCCTCTCCGACAGAGACCCAGTACTTC.